This T cell receptor beta chain appears in the sequencing data of a study of technical replicates of blood from several donors. Measured with immunoSEQ multiplex PCR; TCRdb has only the in-frame clones, and not every one. The table shows about 82,000 clones, with roughly 93% occurring only once. V lost 4 bases, J lost 1 base, and 10 bases lay in between. CDR1 is MNHEY, CDR2 SMNVEV, per germline (reference sequence). The CDR3 is 14 amino acids. V gene TRBV27 combines with J gene TRBJ1-1; a possible D gene is TRBD1 (5 bases). Source material: T cells isolated from PBMCs. The TCR originated in a human donor in good health. CDR3 amino acids: CASSSRTPNTEAFF. The CDR3 DNA reads TGTGCCAGCAGTTCACGGACACCGAACACTGAAGCTTTCTTT.